The 21 T cell receptor beta chains reported below all come from one sample, sequenced in a study of blood T cell repertoires in COVID-19. The data were produced by immunoSEQ multiplex PCR, yet TCRdb's version contains in-frame clones alone and is incomplete. Seen here are tens of thousands of clones, about four fifths observed once, and the top ten hold over 10%. Source material: peripheral blood. These receptors all come from a human donor in a cohort sampled during active COVID-19.

The CDR3 loop is CASSKGASKTQYF. The CDR3 coding sequence is TGTGCCAGCTCCAAGGGGGCATCGAAGACCCAGTACTTC. V and J are TRBV27 and TRBJ2-5; 7 bases match TRBD1. The CDR3 extends over 13 amino acids. Germline trimming cut 8 bases from V and 6 bases from J; bases unmatched to any gene: 9. The germline CDR1 and CDR2 sequences are MNHEY and SMNVEV (reference sequence).

The V call is TRBV28, the J call TRBJ1-1, with no clear D. Germline V gene data show CDR1 as MDHEN and CDR2 as SYDVKM. The CDR3 length is 16 residues. V was cut by 2 bases and J by 2 bases, with 15 bases left in between. The CDR3 bases are TGTGCCAGCAGTTTACTACTACAGCGGAGCAACACTGAAGCTTTCTTT. It specifies CASSLLLQRSNTEAFF. The variable domain in full, completed from reference TRBV28 and TRBJ1-1, reads DVKVTQSSRYLVKRTGEKVFLECVQDMDHENMFWYRQDPGLGLRLIYFSYDVKMKEKGDIPEGYSVSREKKERFSLILESASTNQTSMYLCASSLLLQRSNTEAFFGQGTRLTVV.

The V and J genes are TRBV10-3 and TRBJ2-2, with TRBD2 matching over 9 bases. The CDR3 spans 15 residues. After removal of 7 bases from V and 2 bases from J, the junction contained 5 bases not matched to a gene. CDR1 and CDR2 (germline): ENHRY, SYGVKD. CDR3 loop: CAIKTAGGNTGELFF. The CDR3, as DNA: TGTGCCATCAAAACAGCGGGGGGTAACACCGGGGAGCTGTTTTTT.

This chain joins TRBV9 and TRBJ2-2, with TRBD1 matching over 10 bases. The length of the CDR3 is 19 residues. The J segment lost 4 bases and the V segment lost 4 bases, leaving 16 bases of the junction unmatched. The germline gives CDR1 SGDLS, CDR2 YYNGEE. The CDR3 is CASSQKARVGTGATGELFF. In DNA form, the CDR3 reads TGTGCCAGCAGCCAAAAAGCCCGAGTGGGGACAGGGGCCACCGGGGAGCTGTTTTTT.

This clone was recorded a few times. The genes are TRBV7-3 and TRBJ2-3, with TRBD2 matching 8 bases. Per germline, CDR1 SGHTA and CDR2 FQGTGA. V shed 5 bases, J shed 0 bases, and the junction held 4 bases outside the gene matches. This CDR3 spans 15 amino acids. CDR3 residues: CASSRGGTSTDTQYF. Here the CDR3 DNA reads TGTGCCAGCAGCCGCGGGGGGACTAGCACAGATACGCAGTATTTT.

This sequence joins TRBV15 and TRBJ1-2; no firm D call. V dropped 3 bases and J dropped 6 bases, with 5 bases sitting between them. CDR3 size: 11 residues. The germline V gene encodes CDR1 LNHNV and CDR2 YYDKDF (reference sequence). This chain's CDR3 is CATSRRDGYTF. DNA for the CDR3: TGTGCCACCAGCAGGCGGGATGGCTACACCTTC. Based on the CDR3 plus reference TRBV15 and TRBJ1-2, the full variable domain is DAMVIQNPRYQVTQFGKPVTLSCSQTLNHNVMYWYQQKSSQAPKLLFHYYDKDFNNEADTPDNFQSRRPNTSFCFLDIRSPGLGDTAMYLCATSRRDGYTFGSGTRLTVV.

The J gene is TRBJ2-3, the V gene TRBV7-2; TRBD2 aligns across 9 bases. Germline trimming cut 5 bases from V and 6 bases from J; bases unmatched to any gene: 9. The CDR3 extends over 15 amino acids. Germline V lookup: CDR1 SGHTA, CDR2 FQGNSA. CDR3 bases: TGTGCCAGCAGCGCCGGCGCGGGGGGGCGGGATACGCAGTATTTT. Its protein is CASSAGAGGRDTQYF.

There are a few counts of this clone. The chain is built from TRBV19 and TRBJ1-2; 12 bases map to TRBD1. Looked up from germline, CDR1 is LNHDA and CDR2 is SQIVND (reference sequence). CDR3 length: 15 residues. The V and J ends lost 5 bases and 7 bases, in that order; junction bases with no gene match: 8. CDR3 sequence: CASSPGQGASGGYTF. The DNA of the CDR3 is TGTGCCAGTAGTCCGGGACAGGGGGCCTCGGGTGGCTACACCTTC.

The rearrangement links TRBV3-1 (or the pseudogene TRBV3-2) to TRBJ1-1; perhaps TRBD1 as D (5 bases). The CDR3 covers 13 residues. CDR1 LGHDT and CDR2 YNNKEL come from the germline V gene (reference sequence). The V gene lost 4 bases and the J gene lost 6 bases, with 12 bases spanning the gap. Here the CDR3 reads CASSLVGGAEAFF. For the CDR3, the DNA is TGTGCCAGCAGCCTGGTAGGAGGGGCTGAAGCTTTCTTT.

This clone was counted between two and nine times. The CDR3 here is CASSLLGPMNTEAFF. DNA for the CDR3: TGCGCCAGCAGCTTGCTGGGGCCCATGAACACTGAAGCTTTCTTT. The J gene is TRBJ1-1, the V gene TRBV5-1; maybe TRBD1 (5 bases). Between the trimmed V and J ends, which lost 1 base and 0 bases, there was a span of 10 bases. Germline V gene lookup returns CDR1 SGHRS and CDR2 YFSETQ. CDR3 length: 15 amino acids.

This clone was observed a single time. The chain employs TRBV6-4 and TRBJ2-1; D possibly corresponds to TRBD1 (6 bases). Germline V gene sequence: CDR1 MRHNA, CDR2 SNTAGT. Deletions cut 3 bases from V and 7 bases from J, with 10 bases between. The CDR3 runs to 13 residues. The CDR3 region has the DNA TGTGCCAGCAGTGAGGGGGCCCCAAATGAGCAGTTCTTC. Protein sequence: CASSEGAPNEQFF.

The chain has TRBV18 and TRBJ2-7, with 9 bases aligning to TRBD1. The junction had 5 bases not matched to a gene; V was cut back by 8 bases and J by 3 bases. Germline CDR1 is KGHSH and CDR2 is LQKENI. The CDR3 sequence is 13 residues long. The CDR3 nucleotides are TGTGCCAGCGCTTCGGGACAGGGCTACGAGCAGTACTTC. Protein product: CASASGQGYEQYF.

The CDR3 is CASSLGSGDIYGYTF. For the CDR3, the DNA is TGCGCCAGCAGCCTAGGGTCCGGGGACATCTATGGCTACACCTTC. V usage is TRBV5-1 and J usage is TRBJ1-2; D might be TRBD1 (6 bases). The germline V gene has CDR1 SGHRS and CDR2 YFSETQ. Trimming cost V 4 bases and J 4 bases, with 17 bases left between them. The CDR3 is made up of 15 amino acids.

The CDR3 region has the DNA TGTGCCAGCGGACTAGCGGGGGGGCCCAGTGAGCAGTTCTTC. This sequence encodes CASGLAGGPSEQFF. The rearrangement links TRBV3-1 (or the pseudogene TRBV3-2) to TRBJ2-1, with 15 positions matching TRBD2. The CDR3 spans 14 residues. Per germline, CDR1 LGHDT and CDR2 YNNKEL (reference sequence). The ends lost 8 bases at V and 9 bases at J; junction bases unmatched: 5.

The rearrangement uses TRBV2 and TRBJ2-3; a possible D gene is TRBD2 (7 bases). The germline V and J ends were trimmed by 2 bases and 2 bases, with 20 bases remaining between them. Germline V gives CDR1 SNHLY, CDR2 FYNNEI. The CDR3 loop spans 18 amino acids. CDR3 nucleotide sequence: TGTGCCAGCAGTGAAATGGGGACGGGGGGCCCCCCCACAGATACGCAGTATTTT. Its translation: CASSEMGTGGPPTDTQYF.

This rearrangement joins TRBV14 to TRBJ1-6, with D unresolved. Trimming stripped 3 bases from V and 9 bases from J, with 15 bases between. Germline assignment: CDR1 SGHDN and CDR2 FVKESK. This CDR3 has 15 residues. CDR3 sequence: CASSHTGREGSPLHF. The CDR3, as DNA: TGTGCCAGCAGCCATACCGGGAGGGAGGGTTCACCCCTCCACTTT.

The gene calls are TRBV11-3 and TRBJ2-1; tentative D call: TRBD2 (6 bases). Per the germline V gene, CDR1 is SGHNT and CDR2 is YENEEA. V lost 1 base and J 2 bases, leaving 9 bases between the germline ends. This CDR3 has 15 amino acids. The chain's CDR3 is CASSLGGGTYNEQFF. CDR3 bases: TGTGCCAGCAGCTTAGGTGGGGGGACCTACAATGAGCAGTTCTTC.

This clone occurred once. The genes are TRBV12-3 or TRBV12-4 and TRBJ2-7; no clear D. This CDR3 has 13 residues. The V end was cut by 5 bases, the J end by 0 bases, with 8 bases between. CDR3 DNA sequence: TGTGCCAGCAGTCGTCACTCCTCCTACGAGCAGTACTTC. Amino acid sequence: CASSRHSSYEQYF.

This chain connects TRBV7-9 to TRBJ2-1; 9 nucleotides match TRBD2. This CDR3 is built from 16 residues. CDR1 is SEHNR, CDR2 FQNEAQ, per germline (reference sequence). Trimming at V came to 6 bases and at J to 5 bases, leaving 11 bases not matched to a gene. The chain's CDR3 is CASRKTDSGGNNEQFF. CDR3 nucleotides: TGTGCCAGCAGGAAAACCGATAGCGGGGGAAACAATGAGCAGTTCTTC.

The chain is built from TRBV3-1 (or the pseudogene TRBV3-2) and TRBJ2-2; D is ambiguous. The germline gives CDR1 LGHDT, CDR2 YNNKEL (reference sequence). The CDR3 loop spans 15 amino acids. V lost 3 bases and J lost 6, with 14 bases in between. Written as DNA, the CDR3 is TGTGCCAGCAGCCAGGGCTGGGCTATAGCCGGGGAGCTGTTTTTT. Translated, it gives CASSQGWAIAGELFF.

The rearrangement uses TRBV7-8 and TRBJ1-2, with D possibly matching TRBD1 (5 bases). Germline-derived CDR1 and CDR2 are SGHVS and FQNEAQ. The CDR3 contains 15 residues. Trimming pared 1 base from V and 3 bases from J, leaving 12 bases between. The CDR3, as DNA: TGTGCCAGCAGCTTAGGACGGGGAGGGGACTATGGCTACACCTTC. This encodes CASSLGRGGDYGYTF.